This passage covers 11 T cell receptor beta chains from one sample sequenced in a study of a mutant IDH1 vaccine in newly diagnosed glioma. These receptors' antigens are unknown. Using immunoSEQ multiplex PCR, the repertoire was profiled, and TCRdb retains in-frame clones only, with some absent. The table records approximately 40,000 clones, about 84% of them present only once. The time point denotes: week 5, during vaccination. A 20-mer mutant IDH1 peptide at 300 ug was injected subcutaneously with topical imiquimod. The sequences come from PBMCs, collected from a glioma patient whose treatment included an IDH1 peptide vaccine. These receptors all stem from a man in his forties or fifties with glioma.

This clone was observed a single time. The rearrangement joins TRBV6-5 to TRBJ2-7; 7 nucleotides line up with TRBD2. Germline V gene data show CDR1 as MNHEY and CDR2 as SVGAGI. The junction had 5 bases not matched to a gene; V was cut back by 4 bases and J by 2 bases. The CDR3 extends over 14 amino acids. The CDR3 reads CASSSASGPYEQYF. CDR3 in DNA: TGTGCCAGCAGTTCCGCTAGCGGTCCCTACGAGCAGTACTTC.

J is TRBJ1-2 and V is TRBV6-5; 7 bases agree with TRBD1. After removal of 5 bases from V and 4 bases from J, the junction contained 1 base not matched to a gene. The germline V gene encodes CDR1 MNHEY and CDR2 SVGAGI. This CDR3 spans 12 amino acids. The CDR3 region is CASSDRVYGYTF. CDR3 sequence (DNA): TGTGCCAGCAGTGACAGGGTCTATGGCTACACCTTC.

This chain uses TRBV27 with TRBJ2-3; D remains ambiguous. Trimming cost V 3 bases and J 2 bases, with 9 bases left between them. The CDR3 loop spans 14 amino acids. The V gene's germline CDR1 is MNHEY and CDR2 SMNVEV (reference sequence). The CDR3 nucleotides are TGTGCCAGCAGTTTCTTGGCTACCACAGATACGCAGTATTTT. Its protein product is CASSFLATTDTQYF.

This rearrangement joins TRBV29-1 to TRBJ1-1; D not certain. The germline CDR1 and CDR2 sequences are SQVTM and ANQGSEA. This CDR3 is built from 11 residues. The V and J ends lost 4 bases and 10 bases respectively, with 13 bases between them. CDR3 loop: CSVAEPGAAFF. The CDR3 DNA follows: TGCAGCGTTGCAGAGCCGGGCGCAGCTTTCTTT.

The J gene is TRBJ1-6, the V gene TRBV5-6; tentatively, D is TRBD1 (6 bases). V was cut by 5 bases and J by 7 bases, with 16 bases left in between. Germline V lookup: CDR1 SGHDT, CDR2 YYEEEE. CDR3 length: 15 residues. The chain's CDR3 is CASSYRDSGNSPLHF. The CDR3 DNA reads TGTGCCAGCAGTTACAGGGATTCAGGAAATTCACCCCTCCACTTT.

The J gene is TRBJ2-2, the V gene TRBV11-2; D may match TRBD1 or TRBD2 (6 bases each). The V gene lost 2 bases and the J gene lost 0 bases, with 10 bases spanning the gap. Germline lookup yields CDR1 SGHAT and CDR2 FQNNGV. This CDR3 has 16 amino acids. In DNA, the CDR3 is TGTGCCAGCAGCTTAACGGGGGCCTCGAACACCGGGGAGCTGTTTTTT. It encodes CASSLTGASNTGELFF.

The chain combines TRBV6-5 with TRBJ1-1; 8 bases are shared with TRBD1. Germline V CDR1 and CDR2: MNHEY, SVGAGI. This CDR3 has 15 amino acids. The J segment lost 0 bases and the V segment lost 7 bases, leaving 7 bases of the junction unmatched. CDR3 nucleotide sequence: TGTGCCAGCATCGGATTGACAGGGGTGAACACTGAAGCTTTCTTT. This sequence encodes CASIGLTGVNTEAFF.

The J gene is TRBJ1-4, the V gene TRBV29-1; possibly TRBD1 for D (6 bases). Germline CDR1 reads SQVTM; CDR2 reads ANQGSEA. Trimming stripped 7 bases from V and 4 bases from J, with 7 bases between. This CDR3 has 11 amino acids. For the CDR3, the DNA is TGCAGCGCCAGGGGTAATGAAAAACTGTTTTTT. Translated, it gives CSARGNEKLFF.

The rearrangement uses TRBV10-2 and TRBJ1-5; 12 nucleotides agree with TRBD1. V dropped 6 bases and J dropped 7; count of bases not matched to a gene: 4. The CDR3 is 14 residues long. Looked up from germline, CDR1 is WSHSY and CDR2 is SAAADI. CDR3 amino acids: CASRGQGALQPQHF. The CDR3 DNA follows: TGCGCCAGCAGGGGACAGGGGGCTTTACAGCCCCAGCATTTT.

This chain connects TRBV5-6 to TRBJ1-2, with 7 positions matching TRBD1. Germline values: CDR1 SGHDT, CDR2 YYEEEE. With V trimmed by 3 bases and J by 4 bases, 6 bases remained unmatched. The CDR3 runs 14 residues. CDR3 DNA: TGTGCCAGCAGCTCATTGACAGGGCCCTATGGCTACACCTTC. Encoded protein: CASSSLTGPYGYTF.

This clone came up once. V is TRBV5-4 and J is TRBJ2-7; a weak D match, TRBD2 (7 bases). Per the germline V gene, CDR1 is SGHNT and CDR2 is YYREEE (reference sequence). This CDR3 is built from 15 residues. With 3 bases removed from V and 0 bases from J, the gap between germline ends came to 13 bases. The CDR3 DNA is TGTGCCAGCAGCTACGGCGGGGGCCTCTCCTACGAGCAGTACTTC. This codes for CASSYGGGLSYEQYF.